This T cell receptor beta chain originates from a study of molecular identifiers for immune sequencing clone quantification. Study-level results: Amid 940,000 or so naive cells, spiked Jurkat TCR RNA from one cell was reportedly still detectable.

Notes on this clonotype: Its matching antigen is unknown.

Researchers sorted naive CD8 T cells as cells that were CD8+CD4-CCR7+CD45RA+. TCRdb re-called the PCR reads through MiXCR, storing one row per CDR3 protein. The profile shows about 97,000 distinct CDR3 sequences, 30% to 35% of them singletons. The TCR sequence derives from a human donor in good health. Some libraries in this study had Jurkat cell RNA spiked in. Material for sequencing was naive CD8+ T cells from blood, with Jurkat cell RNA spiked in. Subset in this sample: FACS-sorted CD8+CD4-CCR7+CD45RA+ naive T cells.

The CDR3 loop is CASSSSDREETQYF. DNA of the CDR3: TGTGCCAGCAGCTCGAGTGATCGGGAAGAGACCCAGTACTTC. This sequence joins TRBV13 and TRBJ2-5, with no clear D. V lost 4 bases and J lost 3, with 12 bases in between. Germline CDR1 PRHDT, CDR2 FYEKMQ (reference sequence). The CDR3 is 14 amino acids.